Sequencing of this T cell receptor beta chain was carried out in a study of cytomegalovirus exposure and HLA in healthy donors. Findings and caveats of the study: A few of the chains that were CMV-associated were confirmed in vitro to be specific for CMV antigens. Analysis performed later found 16,951 TCR beta sequences associated with HLA alleles at 0.05 false discovery rate. Data from an earlier analysis indicated that most TCR beta V segments were productive either about 90% or about 30% of the time. The study labeled 180 or so TCR beta chains cytomegalovirus-associated.

The PCR had 60 Vbeta and 13 Jbeta primers. Sequenced by immunoSEQ multiplex PCR; TCRdb stores in-frame clones only, minus some. The sample lists about 130,000 clones, 74% occurring once. Germline-derived CDR1 and CDR2 are SNHLY and FYNNEI. The CDR3 loop spans 13 amino acids. Trimming stripped 7 bases from V and 4 bases from J, with 12 bases between. Remarks on this clone: Antigen unknown.

The origin of this receptor is a woman between 45 and 65 years old in good health and CMV-seropositive. The chain recombines TRBV2 with TRBJ2-3; TRBD1 might be the D (6 bases). Sequenced input: PBMCs. The CDR3 protein is CASTGTGSDTQYF. The CDR3 DNA is TGTGCCAGCACCGGTACAGGGTCAGATACGCAGTATTTT.